The clone carrying this TCR beta chain showed up just once. The V gene's germline CDR1 is MGHDK and CDR2 SYGVNS. The CDR3 consists of 13 residues. V was pared by 2 bases and J by 4 bases, with 8 bases between. Sequenced by immunoSEQ multiplex PCR; TCRdb stores in-frame clones only, minus some. The profile shows 250,000 to 400,000 clones, under 90% of them singletons. This sample was taken from a study of blood T cell repertoires in COVID-19. Overall study context: T cells, B-cell-depleted T cells, or PBMCs provided the cDNA or gDNA that served as material.

What was sequenced was peripheral blood. The V call is TRBV25-1, the J call TRBJ1-2; no firm D call. This receptor was identified in a woman in her 30s with COVID-19, enrolled during active disease. The CDR3 nucleotides are TGTGCCAGCAGTGAAGGGCTTCGCTATGGCTACACCTTC. It encodes CASSEGLRYGYTF.